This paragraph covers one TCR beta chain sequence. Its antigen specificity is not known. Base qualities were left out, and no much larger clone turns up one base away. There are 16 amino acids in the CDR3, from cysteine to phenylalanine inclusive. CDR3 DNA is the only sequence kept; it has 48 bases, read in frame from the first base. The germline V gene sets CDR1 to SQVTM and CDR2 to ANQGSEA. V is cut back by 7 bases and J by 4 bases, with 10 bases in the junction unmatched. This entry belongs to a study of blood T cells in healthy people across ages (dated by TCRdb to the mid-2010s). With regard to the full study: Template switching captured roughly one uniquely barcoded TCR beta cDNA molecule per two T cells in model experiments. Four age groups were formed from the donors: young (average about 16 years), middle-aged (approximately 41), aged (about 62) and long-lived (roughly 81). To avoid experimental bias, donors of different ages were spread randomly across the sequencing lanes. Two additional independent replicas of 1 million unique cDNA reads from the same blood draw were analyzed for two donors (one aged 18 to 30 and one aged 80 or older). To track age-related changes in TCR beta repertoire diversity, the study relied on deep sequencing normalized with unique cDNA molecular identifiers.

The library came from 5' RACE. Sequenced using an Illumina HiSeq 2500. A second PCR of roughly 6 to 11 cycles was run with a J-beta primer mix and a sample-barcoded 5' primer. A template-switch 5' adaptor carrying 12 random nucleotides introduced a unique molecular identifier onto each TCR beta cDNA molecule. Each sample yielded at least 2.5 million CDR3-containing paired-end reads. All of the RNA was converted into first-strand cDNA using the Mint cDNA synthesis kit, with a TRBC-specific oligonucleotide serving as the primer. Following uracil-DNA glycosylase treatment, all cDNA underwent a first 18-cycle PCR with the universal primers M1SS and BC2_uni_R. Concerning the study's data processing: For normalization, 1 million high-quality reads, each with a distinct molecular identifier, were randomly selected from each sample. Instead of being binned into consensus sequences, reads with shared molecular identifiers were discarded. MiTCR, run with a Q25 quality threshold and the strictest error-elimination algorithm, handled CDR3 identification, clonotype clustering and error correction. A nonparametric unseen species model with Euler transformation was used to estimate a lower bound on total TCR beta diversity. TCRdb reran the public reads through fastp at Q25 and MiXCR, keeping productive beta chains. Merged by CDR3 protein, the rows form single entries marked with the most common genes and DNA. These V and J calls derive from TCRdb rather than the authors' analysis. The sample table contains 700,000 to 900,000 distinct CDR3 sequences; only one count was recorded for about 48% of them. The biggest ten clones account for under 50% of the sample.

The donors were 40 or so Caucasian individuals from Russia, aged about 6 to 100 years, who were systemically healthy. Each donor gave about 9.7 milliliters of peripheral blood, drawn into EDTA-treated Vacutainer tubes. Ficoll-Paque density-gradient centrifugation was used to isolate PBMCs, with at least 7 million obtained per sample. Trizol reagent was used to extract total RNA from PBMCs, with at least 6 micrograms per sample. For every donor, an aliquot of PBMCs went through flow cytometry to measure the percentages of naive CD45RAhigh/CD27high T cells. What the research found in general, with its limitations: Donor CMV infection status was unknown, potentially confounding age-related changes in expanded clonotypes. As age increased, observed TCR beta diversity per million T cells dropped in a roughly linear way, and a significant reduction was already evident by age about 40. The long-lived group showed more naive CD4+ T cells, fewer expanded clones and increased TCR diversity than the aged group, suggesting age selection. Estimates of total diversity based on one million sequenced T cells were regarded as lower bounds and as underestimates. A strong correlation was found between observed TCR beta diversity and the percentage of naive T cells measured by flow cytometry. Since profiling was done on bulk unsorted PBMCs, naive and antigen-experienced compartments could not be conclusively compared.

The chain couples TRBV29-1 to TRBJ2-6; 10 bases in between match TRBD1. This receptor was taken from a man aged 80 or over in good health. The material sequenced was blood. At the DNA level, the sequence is TGCAGCGCTCGGACAGGGGGTCTACGCGGGGCCAACGTCCTGACTTTC. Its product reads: CSARTGGLRGANVLTF.